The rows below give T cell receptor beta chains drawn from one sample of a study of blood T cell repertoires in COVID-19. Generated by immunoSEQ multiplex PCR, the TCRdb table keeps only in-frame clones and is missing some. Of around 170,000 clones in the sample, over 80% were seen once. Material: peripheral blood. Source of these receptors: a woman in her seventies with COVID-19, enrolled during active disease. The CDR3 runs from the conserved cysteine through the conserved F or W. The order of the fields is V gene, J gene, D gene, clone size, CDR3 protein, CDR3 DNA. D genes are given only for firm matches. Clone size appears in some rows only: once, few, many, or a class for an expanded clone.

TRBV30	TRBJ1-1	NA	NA	CAWSGRSNTEAFF	TGTGCCTGGAGTGGCAGATCGAACACTGAAGCTTTCTTT
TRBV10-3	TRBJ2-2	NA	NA	CAITGHPPADTGELFF	TGTGCCATTACGGGACACCCGCCGGCGGACACCGGGGAGCTGTTTTTT
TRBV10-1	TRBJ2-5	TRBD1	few	CASSLGQGRSETQYF	TGCGCCAGCAGCCTCGGACAGGGGAGGTCAGAGACCCAGTACTTC
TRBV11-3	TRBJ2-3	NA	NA	CASSLARGSGDTQYF	TGTGCCAGCAGCTTAGCTCGAGGGTCCGGAGATACGCAGTATTTT
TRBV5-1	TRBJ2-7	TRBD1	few	CASSLSAQGIDEQYF	TGCGCCAGCAGCTTAAGTGCACAGGGGATCGACGAGCAGTACTTC
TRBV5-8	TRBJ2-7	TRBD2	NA	CASSLFLTSGTGEQYF	TGTGCCAGCAGCTTGTTTCTAACTAGCGGGACTGGCGAGCAGTACTTC
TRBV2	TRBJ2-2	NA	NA	CASTRTPLATGELFF	TGTGCCAGCACTCGGACCCCCCTAGCCACCGGGGAGCTGTTTTTT
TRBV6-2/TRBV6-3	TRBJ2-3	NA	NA	CASSYSTRSGTDTQYF	TGTGCCAGCAGTTACTCGACCCGTAGCGGCACAGATACGCAGTATTTT
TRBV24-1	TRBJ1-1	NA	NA	CATSRRERAGPYLTEAFF	TGTGCCACCAGTCGCCGGGAAAGAGCCGGACCTTACCTCACTGAAGCTTTCTTT
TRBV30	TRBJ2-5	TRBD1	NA	CAWSSGRQGAGTQYF	TGTGCCTGGAGTTCCGGGCGGCAGGGGGCAGGGACCCAGTACTTC
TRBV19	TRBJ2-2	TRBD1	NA	CASTPTGMAGELFF	TGTGCCAGTACCCCGACAGGGATGGCCGGGGAGCTGTTTTTT